The 10 T cell receptor beta chains below were found in one sample sequenced in a study of T cell repertoires in cytomegalovirus infection. No antigen is known for these receptors. Via MiXCR, TCRdb re-called the reads, giving one row per CDR3 protein. The table includes more than 300,000 distinct CDR3 sequences, about 34% detected once. The source was cultured PBMCs, collected from culture after CMV antigen stimulation. The source is a human donor in good health (CMV status not recorded). Some clones in this sample may be carry-over from other donors' samples.

The chain joins TRBV7-2 to TRBJ1-1; unclear D gene. The V end was cut by 3 bases, the J end by 1 base, with 12 bases between. The CDR3 is made up of 15 amino acids. Germline CDR1 SGHTA, CDR2 FQGNSA. The CDR3 DNA reads TGTGCCAGCAGCTTTCAGGATTCACCGAACACTGAAGCTTTCTTT. This gives the protein CASSFQDSPNTEAFF. The complete variable domain, with remaining parts taken from reference TRBV7-2 and TRBJ1-1, reads GAGVSQSPSNKVTEKGKDVELRCDPISGHTALYWYRQSLGQGLEFLIYFQGNSAPDKSGLPSDRFSAERTGGSVSTLTIQRTQQEDSAVYLCASSFQDSPNTEAFFGQGTRLTVV.

The chain joins TRBV5-4 to TRBJ1-3; possible D gene TRBD1, 5 bases. The V gene lost 2 bases and the J gene lost 2 bases, with 11 bases spanning the gap. The germline CDR1 and CDR2 sequences are SGHNT and YYREEE (reference sequence). The CDR3 is 15 amino acids. Here the CDR3 reads CASSFRSGTGNTIYF. The CDR3 DNA sequence: TGTGCCAGCAGCTTTCGATCAGGGACTGGAAACACCATATATTTT.

CDR3 DNA: TGTGCCAGCAGCGGACGACAGGACGGAAACACCATATATTTT. It is translated as CASSGRQDGNTIYF. The chain joins TRBV11-2 to TRBJ1-3, with D perhaps TRBD1 (6 bases). Trimming took off 5 bases at V and 4 bases at J, with 12 bases between the two ends. Germline V gene lookup returns CDR1 SGHAT and CDR2 FQNNGV. This CDR3 comprises 14 residues.

CDR3 sequence (DNA): TGCGCCAGCAGCCCCCCTGGCTACAGATCGAACACTGAAGCTTTCTTT. Translated, it gives CASSPPGYRSNTEAFF. The chain recombines TRBV4-1 with TRBJ1-1; the D is unclear. Germline CDR1 MGHRA, CDR2 YSYEKL. Trimming left V 4 bases short and J 1 base short, with 16 bases between. The CDR3 sequence is 16 residues long.

The gene calls are TRBV6-1 and TRBJ2-1, with 8 bases lining up with TRBD2. This CDR3 is built from 15 residues. V lost 6 bases and J lost 6; bases outside the gene matches: 10. The germline V gene encodes CDR1 MNHNS and CDR2 SASEGT. CDR3 bases: TGTGCCAGCAGGCACAAGCGGGAGATTCGCAATGAGCAGTTCTTC. Translated: CASRHKREIRNEQFF.

V usage is TRBV7-9 and J usage is TRBJ2-5; no definite D call. CDR3 length: 13 residues. Looked up from germline, CDR1 is SEHNR and CDR2 is FQNEAQ (reference sequence). Trimming took off 6 bases at V and 8 bases at J, with 16 bases between the two ends. CDR3 DNA sequence: TGTGCCAGCAGTCGAATTTCCGTTTATACCCAGTACTTC. It is translated as CASSRISVYTQYF.

J is TRBJ1-5 and V is TRBV19, with D hard to call. The germline gives CDR1 LNHDA, CDR2 SQIVND (reference sequence). The CDR3 sequence is 14 residues long. V dropped 3 bases and J dropped 3 bases, with 9 bases sitting between them. CDR3 bases: TGTGCCAGTAGTATCTCCAGGAACAATCAGCCCCAGCATTTT. Encoded protein: CASSISRNNQPQHF.

CDR3 sequence reads: CASRQRGQGQPQHF. Written as DNA, the CDR3 is TGTGCCAGCAGACAGCGGGGACAGGGACAGCCCCAGCATTTT. The V call is TRBV11-2, the J call TRBJ1-5, with 9 bases aligning to TRBD1. V lost 6 bases and J lost 7; bases outside the gene matches: 7. CDR1 and CDR2 (germline): SGHAT, FQNNGV. The CDR3 is 14 amino acids.

V gene TRBV5-8 combines with J gene TRBJ2-1; 8 positions match TRBD2. The CDR3 spans 16 residues. The V and J ends lost 0 bases and 4 bases, in that order; junction bases with no gene match: 6. Germline lookup yields CDR1 SGHTS and CDR2 YDEGEE. The CDR3 here is CASSLGLAKLYNEQFF. As DNA, the CDR3 is TGTGCCAGCAGCTTGGGACTAGCGAAACTTTACAATGAGCAGTTCTTC.

This clonotype has only a few counts. The V call is TRBV20-1, the J call TRBJ1-1, with D possibly being TRBD1 (6 bases). Deletions cut 3 bases from V and 6 bases from J, with 11 bases between. The germline gives CDR1 DFQATT, CDR2 SNEGSKA (reference sequence). The CDR3 is 12 amino acids. The CDR3 region is CSASKGGPEAFF. DNA of the CDR3: TGCAGTGCTAGTAAAGGGGGGCCTGAAGCTTTCTTT.